This T cell receptor beta chain was documented in a study of shared clonotypes between healthy human individuals. Samples left unsorted employed approximately 90 million PBMCs for genomic DNA. CDR1 is SQVTM and CDR2 is ANQGSEA in the germline V gene. V lost 1 base, J lost 3 bases, and 5 bases stayed unmatched. The CDR3 contains 15 residues. TCRdb's copy holds only in-frame clones and misses some; the assay was immunoSEQ multiplex PCR. This table holds approximately 480,000 clones, roughly 79% found once. The specimen was PBMCs. The receptor was derived from a woman in her thirties or forties in good health. Some clones in this sample may be carry-over from other donors' samples. This chain connects TRBV29-1 to TRBJ2-7, with 11 bases lining up with TRBD2. The CDR3 is CSVEVTGTSGYEQYF. The CDR3 DNA is TGCAGCGTTGAAGTTACCGGGACTAGCGGCTACGAGCAGTACTTC.